The 8 T cell receptor beta chains in this list originate from one sample, sequenced in a study of blood T cell repertoires in COVID-19. The method was immunoSEQ multiplex PCR; TCRdb's version includes in-frame clones alone and lacks a portion of them. The table lists fewer than 200,000 clones, less than 85% of them singletons. Sequencing used PBMCs or T cells enriched from blood (not recorded which). The receptors originated from a woman aged 45 to 65 who had recovered from COVID-19.

This chain links TRBV25-1 with TRBJ1-5; a possible D gene is TRBD1 (5 bases). The V gene lost 5 bases and the J gene lost 5 bases, with 13 bases spanning the gap. CDR3 length: 14 residues. The germline V gene encodes CDR1 MGHDK and CDR2 SYGVNS. CDR3 bases: TGTGCCAGCAGTCCTGGGACTTCCTATCAGCCCCAGCATTTT. As protein: CASSPGTSYQPQHF. Using reference TRBV25-1 and TRBJ1-5 for the parts outside the CDR3, the full variable domain is EADIYQTPRYLVIGTGKKITLECSQTMGHDKMYWYQQDPGMELHLIHYSYGVNSTEKGDLSSESTVSRIRTEHFPLTLESARPSHTSQYLCASSPGTSYQPQHFGDGTRLSIL.

This clone was detected a few times. The rearrangement links TRBV7-9 to TRBJ1-4, with a weak D call TRBD1 (6 bases). The germline gives CDR1 SEHNR, CDR2 FQNEAQ (reference sequence). The V gene lost 0 bases and the J gene lost 10 bases, with 12 bases spanning the gap. The CDR3 spans 14 residues. The DNA for the CDR3 is TGTGCCAGCAGCTTAGCGGAGGGGGGGGGAAAACTGTTTTTT. It is translated as CASSLAEGGGKLFF.

V and J are TRBV21-1 and TRBJ1-5; the table's D call TRBD1 went unverified against the DNA. TRBV21-1 is termed a pseudogene. The CDR3 loop spans 17 amino acids. DNA of the CDR3: TGTGCCAGCAGCGGCAGGGGGAGTTTGACGGGGAATCAGCCCCAGCATTTT. As protein: CASSGRGSLTGNQPQHF.

This sequence joins TRBV28 and TRBJ2-5; 11 bases line up with TRBD2. CDR1 and CDR2 (germline): MDHEN, SYDVKM. V lost 3 bases, J lost 0 bases, and 6 bases stayed unmatched. The CDR3 totals 17 residues. Here the CDR3 reads CASSLYTSGSYQETQYF. Here the CDR3 DNA reads TGTGCCAGCAGTTTGTACACTAGCGGGAGTTACCAAGAGACCCAGTACTTC. Variable domain in full (rest from reference TRBV28 and TRBJ2-5): DVKVTQSSRYLVKRTGEKVFLECVQDMDHENMFWYRQDPGLGLRLIYFSYDVKMKEKGDIPEGYSVSREKKERFSLILESASTNQTSMYLCASSLYTSGSYQETQYFGPGTRLLVL.

This clone was recorded only once. The rearrangement links TRBV10-1 to TRBJ2-3, with 7 bases that match TRBD2. Germline lookup yields CDR1 WNHNN and CDR2 SYGVQD (reference sequence). V trimming: 3 bases; J trimming: 2 bases; junction bases outside the gene matches: 8. This CDR3 is 16 amino acids long. The DNA of the CDR3 is TGCGCCAGCAGTGATCCGCGCGGGAGCCTCACAGATACGCAGTATTTT. Its translation: CASSDPRGSLTDTQYF.

This chain joins TRBV29-1 and TRBJ1-4, with TRBD1 matching 11 bases. The germline gives CDR1 SQVTM, CDR2 ANQGSEA. The J segment lost 7 bases and the V segment lost 7 bases, leaving 8 bases of the junction unmatched. This CDR3 region has 14 residues. Here the CDR3 reads CSACPGTGGEKLFF. In DNA form, the CDR3 reads TGCAGCGCCTGCCCCGGGACAGGGGGTGAAAAACTGTTTTTT.

J is TRBJ1-3 and V is TRBV3-1 (or the pseudogene TRBV3-2); a weak D match, TRBD1 (6 bases). CDR1 is LGHDT and CDR2 is YNNKEL in the germline V gene (reference sequence). Trimming took off 4 bases at V and 3 bases at J, with 10 bases between the two ends. This CDR3 comprises 14 residues. CDR3 DNA: TGTGCCAGCAGCCTGGGGGCGGGTGGAAACACCATATATTTT. Protein: CASSLGAGGNTIYF.

The chain joins TRBV21-1 to TRBJ2-7; TRBD2 is the table's D call and was not checked against the DNA. TRBV21-1 is a listed pseudogene. The CDR3 is 17 amino acids. CDR3 sequence: CASSKEGEAGRLYEQYV. In DNA form, the CDR3 reads TGTGCCAGCAGCAAAGAAGGGGAGGCAGGGAGACTCTACGAGCAGTACGTC.